This T cell receptor beta chain was sequenced during a study of T-cell memory formation after mild COVID-19. Study conclusions and caveats: Clones contracting day 15 to 85 were balanced CD4/CD8; later expanders leaned CD4+. Of the contracting clones, CD4+ ones lay mainly in CM and EM, and CD8+ ones in EMRA.

Constant-segment primers and 5'RACE yielded cDNA libraries for TCR alpha and TCR beta, each carrying sample barcodes and UMIs. Each CDR3 protein is one row after TCRdb ran MiXCR on the 5' RACE reads. Seen here are nearly 350,000 distinct CDR3 sequences, under 15% observed once, and the top ten hold about 20%. The CDR3 has 13 residues. Trimming shortened V by 2 bases and J by 2 bases, and 5 bases separated the two germline ends. Looked up from germline, CDR1 is KGHSH and CDR2 is LQKENI. This clonotype was seen a few times. Its antigen is undetermined. Sequenced material: PBMCs or a T cell subset sorted from them (not recorded which). The gene calls are TRBV18 and TRBJ2-3, with no clear D. The source of this sequence is a man between 18 and 35 years old who had mild COVID-19 (a few samples of this study predate the infection). Cell type and time point are not known. This CDR3 is CASSPELTDTQYF. The DNA for the CDR3 is TGTGCCAGCTCACCAGAGCTCACAGATACGCAGTATTTT.